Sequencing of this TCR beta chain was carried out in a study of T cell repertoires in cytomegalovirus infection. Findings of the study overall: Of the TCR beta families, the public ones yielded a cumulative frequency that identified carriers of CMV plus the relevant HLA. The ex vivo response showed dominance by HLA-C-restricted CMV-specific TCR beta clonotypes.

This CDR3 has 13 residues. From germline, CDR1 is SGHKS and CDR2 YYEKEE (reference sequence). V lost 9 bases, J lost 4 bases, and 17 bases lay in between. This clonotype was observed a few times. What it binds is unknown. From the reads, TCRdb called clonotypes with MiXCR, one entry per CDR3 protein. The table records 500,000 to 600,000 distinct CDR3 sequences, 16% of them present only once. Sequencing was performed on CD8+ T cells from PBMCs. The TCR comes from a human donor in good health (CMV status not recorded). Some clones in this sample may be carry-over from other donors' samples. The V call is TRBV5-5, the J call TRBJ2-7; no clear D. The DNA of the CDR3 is TGTGCCACCTCGCCAGCAGCCCTATACGAGCAGTACTTC. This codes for CATSPAALYEQYF. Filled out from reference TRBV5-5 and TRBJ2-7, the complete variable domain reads DAGVTQSPTHLIKTRGQQVTLRCSPISGHKSVSWYQQVLGQGPQFIFQYYEKEERGRGNFPDRFSARQFPNYSSELNVNALLLGDSALYLCATSPAALYEQYFGPGTRLTVT.